Following are 29 T cell receptor beta chains from one sample sequenced in a study of shared clonotypes between healthy human individuals (dated by TCRdb to the early 2020s). The library was obtained by the immunoSEQ multiplex PCR assay. TCRdb retrieved this table from immuneACCESS and kept in-frame rearrangements only. Not all clones are present; in checked studies, unresolved V genes account for under half, and no reason is known for the remainder. The sample includes 1.6 million or so clones, with around 97% observed a single time. In total, the top ten clones hold about 1% of the sample. The sequencing input was naive CD4+ T cells sorted from blood. This sample's cell subset or site label indicates: CD45RA+ positively selected. The receptors originated from a man between 25 and 39 years old in good health.

The chain links TRBV18 to TRBJ2-7, with D hard to call. Trimming took 3 bases from V and 0 from J, leaving 9 bases between them. The germline V gene encodes CDR1 KGHSH and CDR2 LQKENI. This CDR3 is built from 14 residues. CDR3 loop: CASSPAVNSYEQYF. DNA for the CDR3: TGTGCCAGCTCACCGGCAGTTAACTCCTACGAGCAGTACTTC.

V is TRBV6-1 and J is TRBJ1-2; 7 bases are a match to TRBD1. CDR3 length: 13 residues. V shed 8 bases and J 2 bases; nucleotides not matched to a gene: 5. CDR1 MNHNS and CDR2 SASEGT come from the germline V gene. The CDR3 nucleotides read TGTGCCAGCCAGGACAGGACCAACTATGGCTACACCTTC. Encoded protein: CASQDRTNYGYTF.

V is TRBV11-2 and J is TRBJ2-5, with D possibly TRBD2 on 6 matching bases. From germline, CDR1 is SGHAT and CDR2 FQNNGV. V was clipped by 1 base and J by 6 bases, with 12 bases between them. CDR3 size: 14 residues. CDR3 amino acids: CASSLAGVRQTQYF. As DNA, the CDR3 is TGTGCCAGCAGCTTAGCGGGAGTCCGACAGACCCAGTACTTC.

In the case of this clone: The sample has other DNA sequences that encode this CDR3 too. The chain employs TRBV27 and TRBJ2-7; no clear D gene. V lost 6 bases and J 1 base, leaving 4 bases between the germline ends. CDR3 size: 11 residues. CDR1 is MNHEY, CDR2 SMNVEV, per germline (reference sequence). CDR3 DNA sequence: TGTGCCAGCAGGTCTTCCTACGAGCAGTACTTC. Translated, it gives CASRSSYEQYF.

The rearrangement uses TRBV19 and TRBJ2-5; 10 positions match TRBD2. CDR1 and CDR2 from the germline V gene are LNHDA and SQIVND (reference sequence). CDR3 length equals 13 residues. V dropped 6 bases and J dropped 5; count of bases not matched to a gene: 3. The CDR3: CASRASGSETQYF. The CDR3 DNA is TGTGCCAGTAGAGCTAGCGGGAGTGAGACCCAGTACTTC.

The chain has TRBV28 and TRBJ1-2, with a tentative D call TRBD1 (6 bases). In germline, CDR1 is MDHEN, CDR2 SYDVKM. The V end lost 1 base, the J end lost 4 bases, and 13 bases lay between the germline ends. This CDR3 has 15 residues. The CDR3 loop reads CASSLLGGGSYGYTF. For the CDR3, the DNA is TGTGCCAGCAGTTTATTGGGGGGCGGGAGCTATGGCTACACCTTC.

Here the CDR3 DNA reads TGTGCCAGCTCACCCGGGACTAGCGGGATCAATGAGCAGTTCTTC. This encodes CASSPGTSGINEQFF. J is TRBJ2-1 and V is TRBV18, with 13 bases identical to TRBD2. Looked up from germline, CDR1 is KGHSH and CDR2 is LQKENI. The CDR3 is made up of 15 amino acids. With V trimmed by 3 bases and J by 6 bases, 2 bases remained unmatched.

V gene TRBV27 combines with J gene TRBJ2-1; D ambiguous. Germline CDR1 MNHEY, CDR2 SMNVEV (reference sequence). This CDR3 has 15 amino acids. V was shortened by 5 bases and J by 5 bases, with 16 bases between the two germline ends. CDR3 coding DNA: TGTGCCAGCAGTCCGACCAGGAGCGTACACAATGAGCAGTTCTTC. Protein: CASSPTRSVHNEQFF.

This chain uses TRBV2 with TRBJ2-5; 9 positions agree with TRBD1. The end of the DNA fits TRBJ2-7 better, so the J call may be wrong. The CDR3 sequence is 12 residues long. The V gene's germline CDR1 is SNHLY and CDR2 FYNNEI. For the CDR3, the DNA is TGTGCCACACAGGGGGCGGCCTACGAGCAGTACTTC. Protein sequence: CATQGAAYEQYF.

This clone was counted a single time. Other DNA sequences from this sample encode an identical CDR3 as well. The rearrangement links TRBV29-1 to TRBJ2-2; 7 bases line up with TRBD2. Trimming removed 4 bases from V and 2 bases from J; junction bases left unmatched: 1. This CDR3 region has 13 residues. CDR1 and CDR2 (germline): SQVTM, ANQGSEA. CDR3 in amino acids: CSVGGSNTGELFF. Here the CDR3 DNA reads TGCAGCGTTGGCGGGAGTAACACCGGGGAGCTGTTTTTT.

This clone was observed once. This chain joins TRBV12-1 and TRBJ1-2; the tabulated D call, TRBD1, remains unverified against the DNA. TRBV12-1 is tagged as a pseudogene. This CDR3 has 16 amino acids. This CDR3 is CASSFARPGGLWGYTF. The CDR3 DNA is TGTGCCAGCAGCTTTGCAAGGCCAGGGGGGCTCTGGGGCTACACCTTC.

The chain has TRBV7-8 and TRBJ1-1, with D perhaps TRBD1 (6 bases). The V and J ends lost 5 bases and 2 bases respectively, with 21 bases between them. CDR3 length: 17 residues. Germline-derived CDR1 and CDR2 are SGHVS and FQNEAQ. DNA for the CDR3: TGTGCCAGCAGCCTTGAGATAGTCAGGGGCCTAAACACTGAAGCTTTCTTT. Protein sequence: CASSLEIVRGLNTEAFF.

This sequence joins TRBV28 and TRBJ1-2; 10 bases line up with TRBD1. Germline V lookup: CDR1 MDHEN, CDR2 SYDVKM. The CDR3 is 13 amino acids. The trim removed 6 bases at V and 6 bases at J, leaving 4 bases unmatched. CDR3 amino acids: CASRGQGSDGYTF. The CDR3 DNA reads as TGTGCCAGCAGGGGACAGGGGTCGGATGGCTACACCTTC.

The chain is built from TRBV19 and TRBJ2-7; TRBD1 matches at 7 bases. Per the germline V gene, CDR1 is LNHDA and CDR2 is SQIVND (reference sequence). J gave up 6 bases and V 0 bases, and 5 bases lay outside the gene matches. There are 14 residues in the CDR3. The CDR3 here is CASSIDHAGGEQYF. The CDR3 coding sequence is TGTGCCAGTAGTATAGATCACGCAGGGGGCGAGCAGTACTTC.

The CDR3 is CASSLGGFSYEQYF. Here the CDR3 DNA reads TGTGCCAGCAGCTTAGGGGGTTTTTCCTACGAGCAGTACTTC. V is TRBV7-2 and J is TRBJ2-7; D unclear. Deletions cut 1 base from V and 1 base from J, with 8 bases between. This CDR3 region has 14 residues. The germline CDR1 and CDR2 sequences are SGHTA and FQGNSA.

The chain has TRBV7-9 and TRBJ2-7; D gene unclear. Germline V CDR1 and CDR2: SEHNR, FQNEAQ (reference sequence). V was cut by 3 bases and J by 2 bases, with 8 bases left in between. The CDR3 loop spans 13 amino acids. CDR3 region: CASSLIPAYEQYF. CDR3 sequence (DNA): TGTGCCAGCAGCTTGATTCCAGCCTACGAGCAGTACTTC.

The genes are TRBV11-2 and TRBJ2-2; D not certain. Germline values: CDR1 SGHAT, CDR2 FQNNGV. Trimming took 0 bases from V and 17 from J, leaving 13 bases between them. The CDR3 has 12 residues. CDR3: CASSLEVADKFF. The CDR3 DNA reads as TGTGCCAGCAGCTTAGAGGTGGCGGATAAATTTTTT.

The chain is built from TRBV27 and TRBJ1-1; D is unclear. The CDR3 has 16 residues. V was trimmed by 1 base and J by 2 bases, leaving 14 bases between them. Per germline, CDR1 MNHEY and CDR2 SMNVEV (reference sequence). As DNA, the CDR3 is TGTGCCAGCAGTTTATACGCCGAACAACTAAACACTGAAGCTTTCTTT. Encoded protein: CASSLYAEQLNTEAFF.

The gene calls are TRBV7-2 and TRBJ2-1; no reliable D call. The CDR3 extends over 14 amino acids. The V gene lost 2 bases and the J gene lost 10 bases, with 15 bases spanning the gap. In germline, CDR1 is SGHTA, CDR2 FQGNSA. The CDR3 spells CASSLPPRGSEQFF. The CDR3 coding sequence is TGTGCCAGCAGCTTACCCCCCCGAGGATCGGAGCAGTTCTTC.

The chain combines TRBV15 with TRBJ1-2; 9 bases are shared with TRBD1. Germline CDR1 is LNHNV and CDR2 is YYDKDF (reference sequence). With 3 bases clipped from V and 6 bases from J, the junction kept 11 bases outside the gene matches. This CDR3 is built from 16 residues. CDR3 in DNA: TGTGCCACCAGCAGGTTGGAACAGGGGGCGCGGCATGGCTACACCTTC. Amino acids: CATSRLEQGARHGYTF.

This clone was seen only a few times. V usage is TRBV25-1 and J usage is TRBJ1-5; 10 bases agree with TRBD1. The CDR3 covers 15 residues. Per germline, CDR1 MGHDK and CDR2 SYGVNS. J was trimmed by 2 bases and V by 4 bases; bases with no gene match: 2. The CDR3: CASSAGTGGNQPQHF. CDR3 in DNA: TGTGCCAGCAGTGCCGGGACAGGGGGCAATCAGCCCCAGCATTTT.

The V gene is TRBV27, the J gene TRBJ2-7; TRBD1 is a possible D gene (6 bases). The length of the CDR3 is 15 residues. V was pared by 8 bases and J by 1 base, with 18 bases between. Germline CDR1 and CDR2: MNHEY and SMNVEV (reference sequence). Here the CDR3 reads CASRRTDPPSYEQYF. CDR3 in DNA: TGTGCCAGCCGAAGGACAGACCCACCTTCCTACGAGCAGTACTTC.

This chain links TRBV5-5 with TRBJ2-3; the D is unclear. Trimming took off 0 bases at V and 6 bases at J, with 8 bases between the two ends. The CDR3 has 13 amino acids. Germline V gene lookup returns CDR1 SGHKS and CDR2 YYEKEE (reference sequence). The CDR3, as DNA: TGTGCCAGCAGCTTGGGTGCCCATGATACGCAGTATTTT. It yields the protein CASSLGAHDTQYF.

The table lists this clone with a count of one. The chain employs TRBV6-1 and TRBJ1-5, with TRBD1 as a possible D gene (5 bases). Trimming removed 6 bases at V and 6 bases at J, with 15 bases between. This CDR3 has 14 residues. Germline V gene lookup returns CDR1 MNHNS and CDR2 SASEGT. For the CDR3, the DNA is TGTGCCAGCAGCCTCGATAGGGGAGTTCAGCCCCAGCATTTT. The encoded protein is CASSLDRGVQPQHF.

This clone was detected only once. The chain links TRBV5-8 to TRBJ1-2; a possible D gene is TRBD1 (5 bases). Trimming took off 0 bases at V and 6 bases at J, with 15 bases between the two ends. CDR3 length: 15 residues. Germline CDR1 is SGHTS and CDR2 is YDEGEE. The CDR3 is CASSLAGTAGDGYTF. CDR3 sequence (DNA): TGTGCCAGCAGCTTGGCAGGGACGGCGGGTGATGGCTACACCTTC.

CDR3 region: CAISRSDGNTEAFF. DNA for the CDR3: TGTGCCATCAGTCGTAGCGATGGGAACACTGAAGCTTTCTTT. The V and J genes are TRBV10-3 and TRBJ1-1; no definite D call. Trimming removed 5 bases at V and 1 base at J, with 11 bases between. This CDR3 has 14 residues. Germline values: CDR1 ENHRY, CDR2 SYGVKD.

This chain connects TRBV4-1 to TRBJ2-7; D gene uncertain. CDR1 and CDR2 (germline): MGHRA, YSYEKL. There are 14 residues in the CDR3. The V end lost 0 bases, the J end lost 9 bases, and 15 bases lay between the germline ends. CDR3 bases: TGCGCCAGCAGCCAAGAACAGACCTTTCCACCGCAGTACTTC. This translates into CASSQEQTFPPQYF.

The J gene is TRBJ2-2, the V gene TRBV7-9; 8 bases are shared with TRBD1. CDR3 length: 16 amino acids. Germline V lookup: CDR1 SEHNR, CDR2 FQNEAQ (reference sequence). J gave up 2 bases and V 5 bases, and 7 bases lay outside the gene matches. Here the CDR3 DNA reads TGTGCCAGCAGCCCCGGGACAGGCGTTAACACCGGGGAGCTGTTTTTT. Protein: CASSPGTGVNTGELFF.

The chain recombines TRBV25-1 with TRBJ2-7; D unclear. V was trimmed by 1 base and J by 9 bases, leaving 13 bases between them. Germline CDR1 and CDR2: MGHDK and SYGVNS. The CDR3 runs to 13 residues. The CDR3 region has the DNA TGTGCCAGCAGTGAATCCCACCAACTCGCGCAGTACTTC. Amino acid sequence: CASSESHQLAQYF.